The source of this T cell receptor beta chain is a study of cytomegalovirus exposure and HLA in healthy donors. Study observations and caveats: A later analysis linked a missense variant in DCLRE1C to the trimming of TCR beta V and J genes.

Trimming removed 0 bases from V and 10 bases from J, with 18 bases in between. CDR3 length: 16 amino acids. The V gene's germline CDR1 is LNHNV and CDR2 YYDKDF (reference sequence). Primers included in the PCR were 60 Vbeta and 13 Jbeta primers. The assay was immunoSEQ multiplex PCR, and TCRdb's table has in-frame clones only and misses some. The table includes approximately 150,000 clones, more than 65% detected once. This clone has just one count. Its specificity is not known. Material for sequencing was PBMCs. The J gene is TRBJ1-4, the V gene TRBV15, with no clear D. This clonotype was sampled from a man under 40 in good health and CMV-seropositive. CDR3 bases: TGTGCCACCAGCAGAGATTGGAGAACAACTATTGCAAAACTGTTTTTT. Translating it yields CATSRDWRTTIAKLFF.